This T cell receptor (beta chain) was recorded in a study of cytomegalovirus exposure and HLA in healthy donors (dated by TCRdb to about 2017). For the wider study: An earlier analysis of fewer than 750 of the donors reported over 250 Gb of sequence data and around 100 million unique TCR beta sequences obtained from about 180 million T cells. Class I and class II HLA loci were covered by the typing at four-digit resolution. The study used immunosequencing to profile the T cell repertoires of around 600 subjects and linked those repertoires to cytomegalovirus serostatus. Four or five DR-DQ haplotypes were handled as single units for association and clustering, since linkage in the cohort was strong. The genetic ancestry cluster associated with self-reported Caucasian donors included 70% to 85% of the 398 genotyped donors. Genome-wide SNP genotypes for about 65% of the 666 donors were used in a later genetic analysis, which treated that subset as a discovery cohort. Typing coverage differed by locus: A, B, C, DRB1 and DQB1 were typed in about 629-630 donors, DQA1 in around 500, DPA1 in over 600, and DPB1 in 450 to 480. A later analysis re-examined previously published TCR beta repertoires from hundreds of donors and added high-resolution HLA genotyping to investigate patterns of TCR occurrence. In addition to the first cohort of 666 subjects, a separate validation cohort of 120 different subjects was used. Among about 360 genotyped donors of the cohort, an average of approximately 250,000 unique TCR beta nucleotide sequences were sequenced per donor, roughly 18% of them non-productive. Every discovery cohort repertoire had been produced on one sequencing platform. The study aimed to test whether cataloging public T cell receptors could reveal signatures of past pathogen exposure. In an earlier analysis of 500 to 650 of the donors, high-throughput TCR beta sequencing was used to judge whether each TCR beta V gene segment behaved as functional or pseudogenic. The study combined high-throughput TCR immunosequencing, statistical association of individual TCRs with disease status, and machine learning to predict cytomegalovirus infection status. Donor age, sex, ethnicity and CMV serostatus were compiled alongside the repertoire data. Rather than drawing on any new phenotypic data, the later analysis identified candidate immune exposures from TCR beta sequences and the way those sequences occurred across donors. An early release that covered approximately 600 HLA-typed donors contained approximately 300 gigabases of sequencing data and around 85 million unique TCR sequences. Points the paper makes about the study in general: Broadly in line with IMGT annotations, most TCR beta V segments showed up in productive rearrangements about 90% or about 30% of the time in an earlier analysis of 587 of the donors. Roughly uniform sequencing depth across donors was assumed in presence/absence analyses, although this assumption may not hold. The sequencing pipeline was judged likely to have produced a cluster of highly shared sequence variants as a technical artifact. Immune exposure information for the cohort was limited to CMV serostatus. A later analysis found that TCR association rates varied across HLA loci, with DRB1 alleles showing the most associated TCRs and HLA-C alleles the fewest. According to a later analysis, most CMV-associated TCR beta chains appeared to be HLA-restricted, and the HLA associations seemed to be driven largely by CMV exposure. The classifier was reported to diagnose cytomegalovirus status with high specificity and sensitivity in both the original cohort and the validation cohort. The study listed 150 to 200 TCR beta chains as associated with cytomegalovirus. The earlier analysis of 587 of the donors excluded roughly 16 rarely observed V segments, including chromosome 9 orphons, because counts were too low. Specific HLA alleles were associated with 16,951 TCR beta sequences at a false discovery rate of 0.05 in a later analysis. When HLA alleles, especially DR and DQ, strongly co-occurred, TCR associations were difficult to assign to individual alleles. Across donors, most TCR sequences were observed very rarely, whereas some public TCRs were present in many individuals. HLA typing was unavailable for some donors at each locus, so association tests used only the typed subset. A few of the identified cytomegalovirus-associated TCR beta chains were confirmed in vitro to be specific for cytomegalovirus antigens. In this cohort, only TCR beta chains were sequenced, and detectable features were limited by the absence of alpha or paired-chain data. Compared with equally common non-associated chains, HLA-associated TCR beta chains in a later analysis were more clonally expanded and had lower generation probabilities. The authors suggested that the approach could potentially be extended to other disease states and immunological phenotypes. A further reported finding was that TCR beta sequences accurately predicted the HLA-A and HLA-B alleles for most subjects in the first cohort. An association between a missense DCLRE1C variant and V-gene and J-gene trimming of TCR beta chains was found in a later genetic analysis and replicated in an independent cohort. Because the 87-base-pair reads could not distinguish some IMGT-functional V segments, including TRBV6-2 and TRBV6-3, those segments were excluded. According to a later genetic analysis, donors in an Asian-associated ancestry cluster had fewer N-insertions in productive TCRs than the approximately 630-donor mean. According to a later analysis, parvovirus B19, influenza, CMV and Epstein-Barr virus appeared linked to several top co-occurrence clusters. Linkage disequilibrium might explain the correlated functional status among segregating V segments, but an unknown experimental factor could not be ruled out.

As to this clone: Its specific antigen is unknown. No base-level quality is on record; no much larger clone is a single base apart.

V loses 3 bases, J loses 2 bases, and the germline ends lie 11 bases apart. The germline V gene supplies CDR1 MDHEN and CDR2 SYDVKM. Including the terminal cysteine and phenylalanine, the CDR3 comprises 14 residues. Only the CDR3 region is kept as DNA, spanning 42 bases read in frame from base 1. The library came from the immunoSEQ multiplex PCR assay. A mixture of 60 forward primers for TCR Vbeta segments and 13 reverse primers for TCR Jbeta segments was used in the multiplex PCR. The CDR3 region of rearranged TCR beta genes was amplified from genomic DNA by a multiplex PCR assay. Amplified TCR beta libraries were sequenced as 87-base-pair reads on the Illumina HiSeq System. The study's own analysis went as follows. In a later analysis, around 80 million unique TCR beta chains were counted across the roughly 610 repertoires, and around 10 million of these chains were shared by at least two donors. A nearest-neighbor algorithm error-corrected the raw reads and collapsed the reads into unique sequences, merging closely related sequences to remove PCR and sequencing errors. To assign V, D and J gene segments, CDR3 sequences were aligned to IMGT reference sequences. For a sequence to be retained, a match of at least six nucleotides to both a V gene segment and a J gene segment was required. A rearrangement counted as productive if the CDR3 had no stop codons and remained in frame with V and J, and every other rearrangement counted as non-productive. Following IMGT convention, CDR3 was defined as the stretch from the second conserved V-encoded cysteine up to the conserved J-encoded phenylalanine. In an earlier analysis of more than 550 of the donors, sequences lacking an unambiguous match to a single V gene segment were excluded. In an earlier analysis of 587 of the donors, a V segment was called functional when productive rearrangements were above 56.7%, and segregating when the standard deviation between donors exceeded 5%. A statistical classification framework was built for diagnosing cytomegalovirus status from the catalog of TCR beta chain sequences. In a later analysis, V and J genes were assigned by comparing TCR nucleotide sequences against IMGT/GENE-DB human TR gene sequences. A later analysis assigned CDR3 sequences and most-parsimonious VDJ recombination scenarios with the TCRdist pipeline. A later analysis defined each TCR beta chain by its CDR3 amino acid sequence plus V-gene family, and excluded reads lacking a unique V-gene family. To address suspected cross-contamination and a sequencing artifact, a later analysis removed some 620 highly shared, low-generation-probability nucleotide sequences. In a later analysis, a clonal expansion index was calculated for each public chain from normalized within-repertoire ranks of inferred template counts. Generation probabilities in a later analysis came from a VDJ recombination model fitted to out-of-frame rearrangements, and those results were checked against IGoR. In a later analysis, hypergeometric tests were used to score TCR-TCR, TCR-HLA and TCR-CMV co-occurrence, with a repertoire-size bias correction applied to TCR pairs. A later analysis estimated false discovery rates by permuting HLA or CMV assignments 20 times. A later analysis grouped co-occurring TCRs with DBSCAN, adding TCRdist sequence similarity when clustering within HLA-allele-positive subsets. Co-occurrence clustering excluded repertoires with fewer than 30,000 or more than 120,000 public chains, plus five with anomalous nucleotide sharing. TCRdb mirrors the immuneACCESS table, restricted to in-frame sequences. Some clones are absent from its copies; in checked studies, under half trace to an unresolved V gene, and the reason for the others is unknown. That table supplies the V and J calls and clone size; D and trimming were determined from the DNA. The sample includes around 150,000 clones, with around 79% observed a single time. 2% to 2.5% of the sample rests with the top ten.

The cohort was made up of 666 healthy bone marrow donors. At the time of sampling, every cohort member was nominally healthy, though immune exposures that went unrecorded were likely present. The donor tested CMV seronegative, placing the donor among the 350 to 400 seronegative members of the cohort. A peripheral blood sample was collected from each donor, and TCR beta sequencing was performed on peripheral blood mononuclear cells. The Qiagen DNeasy Blood Extraction Kit was used to extract genomic DNA from the blood cell samples. Sample: PBMCs. The sequence is built from TRBV28 and TRBJ2-7; TRBD1 is a possible D gene, resting on 6 matching bases. The receptor's source is a man aged 35 to 55 in good health and CMV-seronegative. The CDR3 reads CASSFSQGTYEQYF. The DNA sequence is given as TGTGCCAGCAGTTTTTCCCAGGGGACCTACGAGCAGTACTTC. The CDR3 plus the reference TRBV28 and TRBJ2-7 genes for the other parts give the full variable domain: DVKVTQSSRYLVKRTGEKVFLECVQDMDHENMFWYRQDPGLGLRLIYFSYDVKMKEKGDIPEGYSVSREKKERFSLILESASTNQTSMYLCASSFSQGTYEQYFGPGTRLTVT.